This note documents a single T cell receptor (beta chain) sequence. Its specificity is not known. This sample was taken from a study of cytomegalovirus exposure and HLA in healthy donors. Study-level findings and limits: Under in vitro conditions, a few CMV-associated chains were confirmed as specific for CMV antigens. In a later analysis, at a false discovery rate of 0.05, 15,000 to 20,000 TCR beta sequences were associated with HLA alleles.

The CDR3 consists of 14 residues. The germline V gene has CDR1 SQVTM and CDR2 ANQGSEA. Trimming removed 7 bases at V and 2 bases at J, with 17 bases between. It was with 60 Vbeta and 13 Jbeta primers that the PCR ran. Clones were read by immunoSEQ multiplex PCR, and TCRdb kept only the in-frame ones, dropping some. Here the sample spans 60,000 to 75,000 clones, approximately 81% being singletons. Sample: PBMCs. The gene calls are TRBV29-1 and TRBJ1-2, with no clear D. This sequence originates from a woman aged 25 to 45 in good health and CMV-seropositive. The CDR3 sequence: CSAQDGISNYGYTF. CDR3 DNA sequence: TGCAGCGCCCAGGACGGGATCTCCAACTATGGCTACACCTTC.